The 9 T cell receptor beta chains listed next were all sequenced from one sample in a study of Graves' ophthalmopathy and Graves' hyperthyroidism. Amplification of TCR beta CDR3 regions used RNA transcripts. RT-PCR in the first round used HTBI primers; a second-round multiplex PCR followed. TCRdb ran MiXCR on the multiplex PCR reads and lists one entry per CDR3 protein. Here the sample spans 450,000 to 600,000 distinct CDR3 sequences, less than 45% being singletons. The sequenced material came from peripheral blood or thyroid tissue (not recorded which). The receptors here all came from an adult man with Graves' hyperthyroidism.

This clonotype was seen only once. A much larger clone lies a single base off, so this may be a read error. The chain employs TRBV12-3 or TRBV12-4 and TRBJ1-1; TRBD1 agrees at 8 bases. The CDR3 is made up of 14 amino acids. CDR3 sequence: CSSRPGQENTEAFF. Written as DNA, the CDR3 is TGTTCCAGCAGACCGGGACAGGAGAACACTGAAGCTTTCTTT.

Regarding this clonotype: One end of the junction fails to match germline, which may point to a read error. The chain joins TRBV5-1 to TRBJ2-7, with D possibly TRBD1 on 5 matching bases. Per the germline V gene, CDR1 is SGHRS and CDR2 is YFSETQ. The CDR3 loop spans 16 amino acids. In DNA form, the CDR3 reads TGCGCCAGCAGCCGCTATCAGGGCACTGGATGCTACGAGCAGCACTTC. Protein sequence: CASSRYQGTGCYEQHF.

This clonotype was found many times. The CDR3 reads CASSLGERRFF. The CDR3 DNA follows: TGTGCCAGCAGTTTAGGGGAGAGACGGTTTTTT. J is TRBJ1-4 and V is TRBV12-3 or TRBV12-4, with unresolved D. The CDR3 has 11 amino acids. Trimming took off 1 base at V and 16 bases at J, with 10 bases between the two ends.

This clonotype came up many times. The genes are TRBV30 and TRBJ1-2, with TRBD1 matching 9 bases. V lost 0 bases, J lost 6 bases, and 2 bases stayed unmatched. The CDR3 contains 13 residues. From germline, CDR1 is GTSNPN and CDR2 SVGIG (reference sequence). This CDR3 is CAWSVGTGHGYTF. The CDR3 DNA reads as TGTGCCTGGAGTGTCGGGACAGGGCATGGCTACACCTTC.

In its sample, this clonotype was seen many times. This chain uses TRBV7-9 with TRBJ2-2, with unresolved D. The V gene's germline CDR1 is SEHNR and CDR2 FQNEAQ (reference sequence). This CDR3 comprises 16 residues. Deletions cut 4 bases from V and 4 bases from J, with 16 bases between. CDR3 region: CASSSSGRGFTGELFF. CDR3 sequence (DNA): TGTGCCAGCAGCTCAAGTGGTCGCGGCTTCACCGGGGAGCTGTTTTTT.

The chain links TRBV7-4 to TRBJ1-6; 10 nucleotides align to TRBD1. There are 15 residues in the CDR3. V shed 3 bases and J 6 bases; nucleotides not matched to a gene: 2. Germline CDR1 SGHVT, CDR2 SQSDAQ. CDR3 sequence reads: CASSFGTGANSPLHF. The CDR3 DNA is TGTGCCAGCAGCTTTGGGACAGGGGCTAATTCACCCCTCCACTTT. Supplemented by reference TRBV7-4 and TRBJ1-6, the full variable domain reads GAGVSQSPRYKVAKRGRDVALRCDSISGHVTLYWYRQTLGQGSEVLTYSQSDAQRDKSGRPSGRFSAERPERSVSTLKIQRTEQGDSAVYLCASSFGTGANSPLHFGNGTRLTVT.

This clonotype appeared many times. The rearrangement uses TRBV7-8 and TRBJ1-2; no reliable D call. CDR3 length equals 14 residues. V lost 0 bases and J 4 bases, leaving 9 bases between the germline ends. CDR1 and CDR2 (germline): SGHVS, FQNEAQ. CDR3 in amino acids: CASSLAGVSYGYTF. The CDR3, as DNA: TGTGCCAGCAGCTTAGCTGGGGTATCCTATGGCTACACCTTC.

Concerning this clonotype itself: This clone may be a read error of a much larger clone one base away. The chain links TRBV29-1 to TRBJ1-1, with D uncertain. The germline V gene encodes CDR1 SQVTM and CDR2 ANQGSEA. There are 16 residues in the CDR3. Written as DNA, the CDR3 is TGCAGTGCTAGAGGAGGCTACGTCTCGGCGAACACTGAAGCTTTCTTT. It codes for CSARGGYVSANTEAFF.

Ten or more counts support this clonotype. This chain uses TRBV6-5 with TRBJ1-1; TRBD1 aligns across 7 bases. With V trimmed by 6 bases and J by 7 bases, 8 bases remained unmatched. The germline V gene has CDR1 MNHEY and CDR2 SVGAGI. There are 13 residues in the CDR3. DNA of the CDR3: TGTGCCAGCAGGGAGGGGGCGACGCTTGAAGCTTTCTTT. This gives the protein CASREGATLEAFF.